A single sample gave rise to the 10 T cell receptor beta chains below, sequenced in a study of cytomegalovirus exposure and HLA in healthy donors. The PCR employed 60 Vbeta primers together with 13 Jbeta primers. TCRdb keeps only in-frame clones here, not all; method: immunoSEQ multiplex PCR. Counted here are around 100,000 clones, approximately 72% occurring once; the ten biggest clones make up roughly 3.5%. The sample was PBMCs. These receptor sequences come from a woman between 45 and 65 years old in good health and CMV-seronegative.

V gene TRBV4-3 combines with J gene TRBJ2-3, with TRBD2 identical over 7 bases. The CDR3 loop spans 13 amino acids. CDR1 LGHNA and CDR2 YSLEER come from the germline V gene. With V trimmed by 4 bases and J by 9 bases, 7 bases remained unmatched. The CDR3 protein is CASSPKLGGTQYF. Here the CDR3 DNA reads TGCGCCAGCAGCCCAAAACTGGGGGGGACGCAGTATTTT.

The V and J genes are TRBV21-1 and TRBJ2-2; TRBD1, the table's D call, was not compared with the DNA. TRBV21-1 is described as a pseudogene. CDR3 size: 16 residues. CDR3 bases: TGTGCCGGCACCCCGGGACAGGGGGCTTTTTCCGGGGAGCTGTTTTTT. It translates to CAGTPGQGAFSGELFF.

Only a few counts were recorded for this clone. The chain employs TRBV19 and TRBJ2-3, with 7 bases matching TRBD2. V gave up 5 bases and J gave up 2 bases; unmatched junction bases: 4. This CDR3 comprises 14 residues. Germline CDR1 and CDR2: LNHDA and SQIVND (reference sequence). CDR3 bases: TGTGCCAGTAGTCTGGGGACTAACACAGATACGCAGTATTTT. Translating it yields CASSLGTNTDTQYF.

This clone has just a few counts. This chain connects TRBV19 to TRBJ2-3; TRBD1 matches at 7 bases. The length of the CDR3 is 14 residues. The trim removed 4 bases at V and 4 bases at J, leaving 5 bases unmatched. Germline CDR1 LNHDA, CDR2 SQIVND (reference sequence). The CDR3 sequence is CASSTDRVPDTQYF. The DNA of the CDR3 is TGTGCCAGTAGTACCGACAGGGTTCCAGATACGCAGTATTTT.

This clone has more than one count but fewer than ten. The chain couples TRBV19 to TRBJ2-7; 10 bases fit TRBD1. The CDR3 loop spans 14 amino acids. Germline CDR1 is LNHDA and CDR2 is SQIVND (reference sequence). V lost 6 bases to trimming and J lost 3 bases; unmatched junction nucleotides: 5. CDR3 bases: TGTGCCAGTAGCCCGGGACAGGGGATCTACGAGCAGTACTTC. Protein: CASSPGQGIYEQYF.

V usage is TRBV6-5 and J usage is TRBJ2-2, with D uncertain. Germline assignment: CDR1 MNHEY and CDR2 SVGAGI. The CDR3 spans 13 residues. The V end was cut by 8 bases, the J end by 1 base, with 8 bases between. Here the CDR3 reads CASERENTGELFF. CDR3 nucleotides: TGTGCCAGCGAGAGAGAGAACACCGGGGAGCTGTTTTTT.

V gene TRBV27 combines with J gene TRBJ2-7, with 9 positions matching TRBD2. The trim removed 7 bases at V and 3 bases at J, leaving 10 bases unmatched. The CDR3 runs 15 residues. CDR1 MNHEY and CDR2 SMNVEV come from the germline V gene (reference sequence). The CDR3 protein is CASKVGLAGIYEQYF. The CDR3 bases are TGTGCCAGCAAGGTCGGGCTAGCGGGGATCTACGAGCAGTACTTC.

This clone has only a few counts. The CDR3 reads CASSDEASNYGYTF. CDR3 coding DNA: TGTGCCAGCAGTGATGAGGCCAGTAACTATGGCTACACCTTC. This sequence joins TRBV2 and TRBJ1-2; D gene uncertain. In germline, CDR1 is SNHLY, CDR2 FYNNEI. The CDR3 is made up of 14 amino acids. V was pared by 3 bases and J by 1 base, with 9 bases between.

The DNA for the CDR3 is TGTGCCAGTAGGCTCAGAACAGGGAAGGGTTCTAGGAGCGAAGCTTTCTTT. It specifies CASRLRTGKGSRSEAFF. This chain uses TRBV19 with TRBJ1-1; possible D gene TRBD1, 6 bases. There are 17 residues in the CDR3. Looked up from germline, CDR1 is LNHDA and CDR2 is SQIVND (reference sequence). The germline V and J ends were trimmed by 6 bases and 8 bases, with 28 bases remaining between them.

This clone was found once. The chain combines TRBV10-1 with TRBJ2-2; the D is unclear. With 5 bases removed from V and 0 bases from J, the gap between germline ends came to 13 bases. CDR1 WNHNN and CDR2 SYGVQD come from the germline V gene (reference sequence). CDR3 length equals 16 residues. The CDR3 DNA sequence: TGCGCCAGCAGTCTGAGTCTATATCCGAACACCGGGGAGCTGTTTTTT. This codes for CASSLSLYPNTGELFF.